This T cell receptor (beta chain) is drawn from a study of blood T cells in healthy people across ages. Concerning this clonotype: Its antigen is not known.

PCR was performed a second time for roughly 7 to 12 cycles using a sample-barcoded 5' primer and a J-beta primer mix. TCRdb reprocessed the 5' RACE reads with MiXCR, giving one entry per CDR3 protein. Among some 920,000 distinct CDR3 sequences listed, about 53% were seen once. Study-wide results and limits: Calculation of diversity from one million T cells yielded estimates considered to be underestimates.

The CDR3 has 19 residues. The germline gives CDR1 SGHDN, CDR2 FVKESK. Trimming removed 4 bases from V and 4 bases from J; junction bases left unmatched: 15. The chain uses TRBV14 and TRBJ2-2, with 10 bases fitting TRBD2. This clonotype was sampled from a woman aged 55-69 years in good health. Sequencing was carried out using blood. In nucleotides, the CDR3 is TGTGCCAGCAGCCCGTACCCTGTCCCTAGCGGGAGCCCCACCGGGGAGCTGTTTTTT. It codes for CASSPYPVPSGSPTGELFF.